Below, one T cell receptor beta chain is given with its context. The source of the sample is a study of shared clonotypes between healthy human individuals. Assay: immunoSEQ multiplex PCR; the TCRdb copy retains only in-frame clones and omits some. The repertoire holds hundreds of thousands of clones, with around 97% as singletons. The CDR3 sequence is 16 residues long. V dropped 8 bases and J dropped 0; count of bases not matched to a gene: 6. Germline V gives CDR1 SNHLY, CDR2 FYNNEI. This sequence was found in a woman in her twenties or thirties in good health. V is TRBV2 and J is TRBJ1-3, with TRBD1 matching over 11 bases. The sample taken for sequencing was naive CD4+ T cells sorted from blood. Subset specified: CD45RA+ positively selected. The CDR3 DNA sequence: TGTGCCAGCGGAAGGACAGGGGGCTCCTCTGGAAACACCATATATTTT. Translation gives CASGRTGGSSGNTIYF.